Below, 3 T cell receptor beta chains from the same sample are listed, as sequenced in a study of shared clonotypes between healthy human individuals. Assay used: immunoSEQ multiplex PCR; TCRdb lists only in-frame clones, some missing. The data hold about 2.4 million clones, with around 90% observed a single time. The sequencing input was naive CD4+ T cells sorted from blood. Stated subset: CD45RA+ positively selected. These receptors originate from a man aged 18-30 years in good health.

This sequence joins TRBV30 and TRBJ2-4; 10 nucleotides match TRBD1. V gave up 4 bases and J gave up 0 bases; unmatched junction bases: 6. CDR1 and CDR2 from the germline V gene are GTSNPN and SVGIG (reference sequence). This CDR3 contains 16 residues. The CDR3 coding sequence is TGTGCCTGGACCACCGACAGGGGGCTAGCCAAAAACATTCAGTACTTC. Protein sequence: CAWTTDRGLAKNIQYF.

The chain joins TRBV11-2 to TRBJ2-5; 7 bases are a match to TRBD2. The CDR3 is 15 residues long. The V gene end was trimmed by 4 bases and the J gene end by 2 bases; junction bases not matched to a gene: 7. Germline CDR1 SGHAT, CDR2 FQNNGV. CDR3 DNA: TGTGCCAGCAGCTCAATCCTCGGGGGGCAAGAGACCCAGTACTTC. As protein: CASSSILGGQETQYF.

In its sample, this clone was seen once. This chain joins TRBV12-5 and TRBJ1-1, with TRBD1 as a possible D gene (6 bases). Germline CDR1 LGHNT, CDR2 FRNRAP. Trimming stripped 0 bases from V and 8 bases from J, with 16 bases between. CDR3 length: 15 residues. CDR3 amino acids: CASGLVGGDRVEAFF. The CDR3 region has the DNA TGTGCTAGTGGTTTGGTAGGGGGGGACCGAGTAGAAGCTTTCTTT.